These 14 T cell receptor beta chains were sequenced from one sample in a study of blood T cell repertoires in COVID-19. This table comes from immunoSEQ multiplex PCR, and its TCRdb copy is limited to in-frame clones, with some not included. The repertoire has about 230,000 clones, 83% of them found once; the top ten carry approximately 2.6%. Sample: peripheral blood. The source is an older woman with active or convalescent COVID-19.

The chain joins TRBV7-3 to TRBJ1-2, with 9 bases lining up with TRBD1. Per the germline V gene, CDR1 is SGHTA and CDR2 is FQGTGA. Trimming removed 5 bases from V and 6 bases from J; junction bases left unmatched: 10. The CDR3 is 15 residues long. CDR3 amino acids: CASSPQQGAANGYTF. The CDR3 region has the DNA TGTGCCAGCAGCCCACAACAGGGGGCAGCTAATGGCTACACCTTC.

This clone showed up just once. The chain combines TRBV30 with TRBJ1-2; 9 positions match TRBD1. Germline V gene data show CDR1 as GTSNPN and CDR2 as SVGIG (reference sequence). This CDR3 has 14 residues. V dropped 1 base and J dropped 4; count of bases not matched to a gene: 4. Here the CDR3 reads CAWSGGQGPYGYTF. CDR3 nucleotide sequence: TGTGCCTGGAGTGGGGGACAGGGCCCCTATGGCTACACCTTC.

This chain uses TRBV10-2 with TRBJ2-1; 11 bases are a match to TRBD2. Germline V lookup: CDR1 WSHSY, CDR2 SAAADI. Losses at the gene ends were 9 bases for V and 1 base for J; bases not matched to a gene: 11. The CDR3 is 17 amino acids. CDR3 nucleotide sequence: TGCGCCAGTCTTAGCGGGAGGGCCGGAGAGTCCTACAATGAGCAGTTCTTC. Translated: CASLSGRAGESYNEQFF.

The J gene is TRBJ1-2, the V gene TRBV5-4; 7 nucleotides agree with TRBD1. From germline, CDR1 is SGHNT and CDR2 YYREEE (reference sequence). The CDR3 spans 13 residues. V shed 0 bases and J 8 bases; nucleotides not matched to a gene: 4. CDR3 sequence reads: CASSLETGVGYTF. The CDR3 DNA is TGTGCCAGCAGCTTGGAAACAGGGGTCGGCTACACCTTC.

This chain links TRBV6-1 with TRBJ1-2; TRBD1 matches at 8 bases. Losses at the gene ends were 4 bases for V and 6 bases for J; bases not matched to a gene: 13. This CDR3 spans 16 amino acids. The germline V gene encodes CDR1 MNHNS and CDR2 SASEGT. CDR3 DNA: TGTGCCAGCAGTGGACCTCGGCAGGGGGCGCAGGATGGCTACACCTTC. Translation: CASSGPRQGAQDGYTF.

The J gene is TRBJ2-1, the V gene TRBV5-1, with D perhaps TRBD2 (5 bases). Per germline, CDR1 SGHRS and CDR2 YFSETQ. The germline V and J ends were trimmed by 0 bases and 7 bases, with 14 bases remaining between them. The CDR3 covers 15 residues. CDR3 sequence reads: CASSLVIASGNEQFF. CDR3 in DNA: TGCGCCAGCAGCTTGGTCATAGCGTCGGGAAATGAGCAGTTCTTC.

The J gene is TRBJ1-1, the V gene TRBV30; 10 nucleotides line up with TRBD1. This CDR3 region has 14 residues. Germline CDR1 and CDR2: GTSNPN and SVGIG (reference sequence). The V segment lost 2 bases and the J segment 5 bases; nucleotides outside the gene matches: 5. The chain's CDR3 is CAWSQGQGWTEAFF. In DNA, the CDR3 is TGTGCCTGGAGTCAGGGACAGGGGTGGACTGAAGCTTTCTTT.

This chain joins TRBV18 and TRBJ2-3; D perhaps matches TRBD1 (6 bases). This CDR3 is 14 amino acids long. V was pared by 3 bases and J by 2 bases, with 9 bases between. Germline lookup yields CDR1 KGHSH and CDR2 LQKENI. CDR3 amino acids: CASSPWDNTDTQYF. In DNA form, the CDR3 reads TGTGCCAGCTCACCTTGGGACAACACAGATACGCAGTATTTT. Full variable domain (outside the CDR3, taken from reference TRBV18 and TRBJ2-3): NAGVMQNPRHLVRRRGQEARLRCSPMKGHSHVYWYRQLPEEGLKFMVYLQKENIIDESGMPKERFSAEFPKEGPSILRIQQVVRGDSAAYFCASSPWDNTDTQYFGPGTRLTVL.

This clone was counted once. V and J are TRBV9 and TRBJ2-1, with 13 bases that match TRBD2. CDR3 length: 15 amino acids. Germline V gene lookup returns CDR1 SGDLS and CDR2 YYNGEE. The V and J ends lost 5 bases and 10 bases, in that order; junction bases with no gene match: 9. In nucleotides, the CDR3 is TGTGCCAGCAGACCTCCGGGACTAGCGGGGTTAGAGCAGTTCTTC. Translated: CASRPPGLAGLEQFF.

The rearrangement links TRBV28 to TRBJ1-1; a possible D gene is TRBD1 (6 bases). The CDR3 has 14 residues. Germline V gene lookup returns CDR1 MDHEN and CDR2 SYDVKM. Trimming cost V 6 bases and J 10 bases, with 21 bases left between them. CDR3 in amino acids: CASSSGGLLGSAFF. CDR3 sequence (DNA): TGTGCCAGCAGCTCCGGGGGGCTCTTGGGGTCAGCTTTCTTT.

The rearrangement joins TRBV2 to TRBJ2-7; D is ambiguous. Germline CDR1 and CDR2: SNHLY and FYNNEI. The CDR3 contains 12 residues. V was trimmed by 4 bases and J by 10 bases, leaving 14 bases between them. CDR3 sequence (DNA): TGTGCCAGCAGTGTAACGGTTTCATCACAGTACTTC. This translates into CASSVTVSSQYF.

The chain employs TRBV15 and TRBJ1-2, with 8 bases fitting TRBD1. V shed 3 bases, J shed 4 bases, and the junction held 4 bases outside the gene matches. The CDR3 has 14 residues. In germline, CDR1 is LNHNV, CDR2 YYDKDF (reference sequence). DNA for the CDR3: TGTGCCACCAGCAGGGACAGGGAGGCCTATGGCTACACCTTC. Its protein is CATSRDREAYGYTF.

This chain uses TRBV5-8 with TRBJ2-1, with 8 bases that match TRBD2. V shed 2 bases and J 8 bases; nucleotides not matched to a gene: 12. Germline CDR1 SGHTS, CDR2 YDEGEE. This CDR3 contains 16 residues. The chain's CDR3 is CASSFGSDWRGDEQFF. DNA of the CDR3: TGTGCCAGCAGCTTTGGGTCGGACTGGCGGGGGGATGAGCAGTTCTTC.

The rearrangement joins TRBV5-4 to TRBJ2-1, with D perhaps matching TRBD2 (5 bases). Germline CDR1 and CDR2: SGHNT and YYREEE (reference sequence). The germline V and J ends were trimmed by 5 bases and 3 bases, with 15 bases remaining between them. The CDR3 has 15 residues. The CDR3 DNA follows: TGTGCCAGCAGTCTCACTGACTATTACTACAATGAGCAGTTCTTC. Translated: CASSLTDYYYNEQFF.